Following are 20 T cell receptor beta chains from one sample sequenced in a study of T cells in Graves' hyperthyroidism and ophthalmopathy (dated by TCRdb to the late 2010s). The library came from multiplex PCR. The listed sequencing device is Illumina HiSeq 2000. TCR beta CDR3 regions were amplified from RNA transcripts. A first-round RT-PCR of the TCR CDR3 used the HTBI primer set with the Qiagen OneStep RT-PCR kit. In-frame beta chains were kept once TCRdb had trimmed the public reads at Q25 with fastp and called clones with MiXCR. Every entry covers one CDR3 protein and lists the most common genes and DNA from its rows. The sample records 500,000 to 750,000 distinct CDR3 sequences, 11% to 15% of which are singletons. The top ten clonotypes cover around 7% of the sample. Sequenced: blood. The receptors stem from a woman aged 18-35 years with Graves' ophthalmopathy.

This clonotype came up many times. The V and J genes are TRBV27 and TRBJ2-1; D is uncertain. This CDR3 has 14 residues. Germline lookup yields CDR1 MNHEY and CDR2 SMNVEV (reference sequence). The V gene lost 0 bases and the J gene lost 5 bases, with 8 bases spanning the gap. This CDR3 is CASSLSRTNNEQFF. The CDR3 nucleotides are TGTGCCAGCAGTTTATCTCGCACCAACAATGAGCAGTTCTTC.

On this clonotype: A much larger clone is a single base away; this may be a read error. The CDR3 nucleotides are TGTGCCAGCAGCCGCAGGAGGCTTGACCAAGAGACCCAGTACTTC. Its translation is CASSRRRLDQETQYF. V usage is TRBV27 and J usage is TRBJ2-5; maybe TRBD2 (5 bases). The CDR3 length is 15 residues. V lost 6 bases and J 0 bases, leaving 14 bases between the germline ends. Germline CDR1 reads MNHEY; CDR2 reads SMNVEV (reference sequence).

The CDR3 DNA follows: TGTGCCATCAGTGATGTAGCGGGAGGCACCGGGGAGCTGTTTTTT. Translated, it gives CAISDVAGGTGELFF. J is TRBJ2-2 and V is TRBV10-3, with 10 bases matching TRBD2. Unmatched junction bases numbered 2, after V lost 3 bases and J lost 4 bases. Germline-derived CDR1 and CDR2 are ENHRY and SYGVKD. This CDR3 region has 15 residues.

This clonotype came up many times. The chain employs TRBV12-3 or TRBV12-4 and TRBJ1-2, with TRBD1 matching over 9 bases. V gave up 5 bases and J gave up 1 base; unmatched junction bases: 2. CDR3 length: 14 residues. The CDR3 sequence is CASSPTGGNYGYTF. In nucleotides, the CDR3 is TGTGCCAGCAGTCCGACAGGGGGTAACTATGGCTACACCTTC.

Regarding this clonotype: This clone may be a read error of a much larger clone one base away. The CDR3 nucleotides read TGCAGTGCAGGTTACCGGGACCAGCGGGGCAATGAGCAGCTCTTC. Amino acid sequence: CSAGYRDQRGNEQLF. The V and J genes are TRBV20-1 and TRBJ2-1, with 7 positions matching TRBD2. The CDR3 is 15 residues long. Per germline, CDR1 DFQATT and CDR2 SNEGSKA (reference sequence).

In the case of this clonotype: A much bigger clone sits one base away, suggesting this may be a read error. The V gene is TRBV5-1, the J gene TRBJ2-7; D remains unclear. CDR1 is SGHRS and CDR2 is YFSETQ in the germline V gene. This CDR3 spans 13 amino acids. Here the CDR3 reads CASSHPMVYEQHF. As DNA, the CDR3 is TGCGCCAGCAGCCACCCGATGGTCTACGAGCAGCACTTC.

This clonotype was recorded many times. The V call is TRBV6-2 or TRBV6-3, the J call TRBJ2-7; 8 nucleotides match TRBD1. The V segment lost 5 bases and the J segment 2 bases; nucleotides outside the gene matches: 5. CDR3 length equals 14 residues. Germline V lookup: CDR1 MNHEY, CDR2 SVGEGT. The CDR3 nucleotides read TGTGCCAGCAGTCAGGACAGGGCGCCCTACGAGCAGTACTTC. It translates to CASSQDRAPYEQYF.

This clonotype was counted many times. V and J are TRBV12-3 or TRBV12-4 and TRBJ2-7; TRBD2 might be the D (6 bases). There are 15 residues in the CDR3. Trimming removed 5 bases from V and 7 bases from J, with 21 bases in between. CDR3: CASSPGTPLGREQYF. CDR3 bases: TGTGCCAGCAGTCCGGGGACTCCACTAGGGAGGGAGCAGTACTTC.

This chain links TRBV7-2 with TRBJ2-3, with 9 positions matching TRBD2. The germline V gene encodes CDR1 SGHTA and CDR2 FQGNSA. The ends lost 4 bases at V and 4 bases at J; junction bases unmatched: 9. The CDR3 is made up of 16 amino acids. The CDR3 region is CASSSRLAVSSDTQYF. The CDR3 DNA is TGTGCCAGCAGCTCCAGACTAGCGGTTAGCTCAGATACGCAGTATTTT.

This clonotype was seen at least ten times. The V and J genes are TRBV2 and TRBJ1-6; 7 nucleotides align to TRBD1. V lost 4 bases to trimming and J lost 10 bases; unmatched junction nucleotides: 7. Germline assignment: CDR1 SNHLY and CDR2 FYNNEI. The CDR3 is 14 residues long. Written as DNA, the CDR3 is TGTGCCAGCAGTGCGGAGACAGGGTACTCACCCCTCCACTTT. It encodes CASSAETGYSPLHF.

The rearrangement links TRBV20-1 to TRBJ1-6, with TRBD1 as a possible D gene (6 bases). The CDR3 contains 22 residues. Germline V gene sequence: CDR1 DFQATT, CDR2 SNEGSKA (reference sequence). V was cut by 3 bases and J by 4 bases, with 34 bases left in between. This CDR3 reads CSASPTGSLPGTLHLYNSPLHF. In DNA, the CDR3 is TGCAGTGCTAGTCCTACAGGGTCCCTTCCCGGCACGCTCCACCTTTATAATTCACCCCTCCACTTT.

This clonotype was found a few times. V usage is TRBV30 and J usage is TRBJ2-3; possibly TRBD2 for D (6 bases). V was pared by 7 bases and J by 6 bases, with 23 bases between. This CDR3 contains 15 residues. Germline CDR1 GTSNPN, CDR2 SVGIG (reference sequence). The CDR3 DNA is TGTGCCTTGACCGGGACTTCGAGCCCGCTTGATACGCAGTATTTT. Protein sequence: CALTGTSSPLDTQYF.

Comment on this clonotype: A read error is possible here, since a much larger clone lies one base away. The CDR3 sequence is CASSKTGAAKNIQYF. The DNA for the CDR3 is TGTGCCAGCAGCAAGACAGGAGCAGCCAAAAACATTCAGTACTTC. The chain recombines TRBV11-2 with TRBJ2-4, with a possible D match to TRBD1 (6 bases). Looked up from germline, CDR1 is SGHAT and CDR2 is FQNNGV. This CDR3 contains 15 residues. V dropped 5 bases and J dropped 0 bases, with 11 bases sitting between them.

This sequence joins TRBV9 and TRBJ1-3; TRBD1 might be the D (6 bases). The CDR3 spans 14 residues. The ends were cut back, 2 bases at V and 4 bases at J, with 10 bases in the middle. Looked up from germline, CDR1 is SGDLS and CDR2 is YYNGEE. The CDR3 bases are TGTGCCAGCAGCGTCGAACAGGGAGGAAACACCATATATTTT. It translates to CASSVEQGGNTIYF.

This clonotype was seen ten or more times. The chain uses TRBV27 and TRBJ2-7; D is perhaps TRBD1 (7 bases). Germline V lookup: CDR1 MNHEY, CDR2 SMNVEV (reference sequence). CDR3 size: 15 residues. The V end lost 8 bases, the J end lost 1 base, and 18 bases lay between the germline ends. The CDR3 region is CASRARQGGSYEQYF. CDR3 nucleotide sequence: TGTGCCAGCCGGGCTCGGCAGGGGGGATCCTACGAGCAGTACTTC.

Many counts were recorded for this clonotype. The genes are TRBV5-1 and TRBJ2-2; possibly TRBD2 for D (6 bases). Per germline, CDR1 SGHRS and CDR2 YFSETQ. This CDR3 is 19 amino acids long. V was pared by 2 bases and J by 3 bases, with 23 bases between. This chain's CDR3 is CASSLWGSGVHDDTGELFF. CDR3 DNA sequence: TGCGCCAGCAGCTTATGGGGCTCGGGGGTCCACGACGACACCGGGGAGCTGTTTTTT.

This chain connects TRBV20-1 to TRBJ1-5; D perhaps matches TRBD1 (6 bases). Trimming stripped 2 bases from V and 1 base from J, with 9 bases between. Germline values: CDR1 DFQATT, CDR2 SNEGSKA (reference sequence). The CDR3 extends over 14 amino acids. Written as DNA, the CDR3 is TGCAGTGCTAGACACGGACAGAGCAATCAGCCCCAGCATTTT. It yields the protein CSARHGQSNQPQHF.

In this sample, this clonotype turned up many times. The J gene is TRBJ2-6, the V gene TRBV11-2; D ambiguous. The length of the CDR3 is 13 residues. Germline loops: CDR1 SGHAT, CDR2 FQNNGV. V lost 8 bases, J lost 0 bases, and 5 bases lay in between. The CDR3 here is CASGVSGANVLTF. CDR3 nucleotide sequence: TGTGCCAGCGGGGTCTCTGGGGCCAACGTCCTGACTTTC.

This clonotype has a count of ten or more. The V gene is TRBV4-3, the J gene TRBJ2-3; D is unresolved. The V and J ends lost 0 bases and 0 bases respectively, with 10 bases between them. The CDR3 has 16 residues. The V gene's germline CDR1 is LGHNA and CDR2 YSLEER. The CDR3 sequence: CASSQDGTESTDTQYF. Written as DNA, the CDR3 is TGCGCCAGCAGCCAAGATGGAACGGAAAGCACAGATACGCAGTATTTT.

A word on this clonotype: The junction shows a germline mismatch at one end, possibly a read error. V gene TRBV13 combines with J gene TRBJ2-5, with D possibly matching TRBD2 (6 bases). Germline lookup yields CDR1 PRHDT and CDR2 FYEKMQ (reference sequence). CDR3 size: 13 residues. The chain's CDR3 is CASSSPTGETQHF. CDR3 bases: TGTGCCAGCAGCTCCCCGACGGGGGAGACCCAGCACTTC.